Sequencing of this T cell receptor beta chain was carried out in a study of blood T cells in healthy people across ages. Details on this clonotype: Its antigen is still unknown.

Then a second PCR, running roughly 7 to 11 cycles, was carried out with a sample-barcoded 5' primer and a J-beta primer mix. Every individual sample yielded 3 million or more paired-end reads (each containing CDR3). A single record per CDR3 protein comes from TCRdb applying MiXCR to the 5' RACE reads. Among just over 800,000 distinct CDR3 sequences, roughly 60% were seen once, and the ten largest hold about 30%. The study, taken as a whole, reports: Diversity of TCR beta per million T cells declined in a roughly linear way with age. Any changes in expanded clonotypes were possibly confounded, as donor CMV status remained unknown.

Sample: blood. The source is a man aged 25 to 40 in good health.

The CDR3 region has the DNA TGTGCCAGCAGCTTGACAGGGGGCGAGTACAATGAGCAGTTCTTC. Protein sequence: CASSLTGGEYNEQFF. V gene TRBV7-8 combines with J gene TRBJ2-1, with 10 bases fitting TRBD1. This CDR3 contains 15 residues. In germline, CDR1 is SGHVS, CDR2 FQNEAQ. V trimming: 3 bases; J trimming: 4 bases; junction bases outside the gene matches: 3. Complete variable domain (other parts from reference TRBV7-8 and TRBJ2-1): GAGVSQSPRYKVAKRGQDVALRCDPISGHVSLFWYQQALGQGPEFLTYFQNEAQLDKSGLPSDRFFAERPEGSVSTLKIQRTQQEDSAVYLCASSLTGGEYNEQFFGPGTRLTVL.